This T cell receptor beta chain came from a study of vaccination effects on CD4 cells after COVID-19. The data were produced by immunoSEQ multiplex PCR, yet TCRdb's version contains in-frame clones alone and is incomplete. Altogether fewer than 40,000 clones are present, around 70% being singletons, with the ten largest covering 14% to 15%. Germline-derived CDR1 and CDR2 are SEHNR and FQNEAQ (reference sequence). Trimming left V 2 bases short and J 5 bases short, with 3 bases between. This CDR3 comprises 12 residues. With respect to this clone: Its antigen is not identified.

CD4+ T cells were isolated after less than 13 days of culture. Either the BNT162b2 or mRNA-1273 vaccine was given to participants in two doses. The chain employs TRBV7-9 and TRBJ1-4, with unresolved D. The TCR sequence derives from a human donor who received a COVID-19 vaccine. This sample comprised CD4+ T cells from PBMCs cultured without peptide, obtained after COVID-19 vaccination. The CDR3 loop reads CASSLSNEKLFF. In DNA, the CDR3 is TGTGCCAGCAGCTTATCAAATGAAAAACTGTTTTTT.